This T cell receptor beta chain appears in the sequencing data of a study of shared T cell receptors in the human thymus. The assay was immunoSEQ multiplex PCR, and TCRdb's table has in-frame clones only and misses some. Altogether 630,000 or so clones are present, more than 75% being singletons, with the ten largest covering about 0.0094%. Germline CDR1 is LGHNA and CDR2 is YSLEER. The CDR3 is 16 amino acids. V was shortened by 3 bases and J by 8 bases, with 20 bases between the two germline ends. A further study also used this sample, focusing on human thymus T cells. That work adds: Immunologically healthy infants in Finland undergoing congenital heart defect surgery were the donors. From resections taken during corrective heart surgery, the thymus tissue was obtained. Gene usage for V and J segments appeared biased in thymic and blood repertoires.

The receptor was isolated from a boy under two years old with a congenital heart defect. The chain employs TRBV4-3 and TRBJ2-1, with D tentatively TRBD2 (6 bases). Sequenced input: thymocytes. CDR3 DNA sequence: TGCGCCAGCAGCCACCGGGACTCCAAGGGGCTCGATGAGCAGTTCTTC. As protein: CASSHRDSKGLDEQFF.